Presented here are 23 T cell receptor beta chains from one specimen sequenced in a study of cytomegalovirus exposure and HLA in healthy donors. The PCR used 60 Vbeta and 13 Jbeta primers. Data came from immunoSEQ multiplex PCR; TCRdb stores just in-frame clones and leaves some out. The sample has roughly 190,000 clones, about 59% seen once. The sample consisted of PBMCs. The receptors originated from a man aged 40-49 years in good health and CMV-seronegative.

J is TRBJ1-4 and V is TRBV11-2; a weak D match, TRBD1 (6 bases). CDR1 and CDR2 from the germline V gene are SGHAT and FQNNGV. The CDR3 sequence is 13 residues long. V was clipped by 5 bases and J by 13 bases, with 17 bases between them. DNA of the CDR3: TGTGCCAGCAGCCCCCAGGGACAATTGGGACTGTTTTTT. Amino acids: CASSPQGQLGLFF. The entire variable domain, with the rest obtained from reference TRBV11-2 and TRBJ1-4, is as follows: EAGVAQSPRYKIIEKRQSVAFWCNPISGHATLYWYQQILGQGPKLLIQFQNNGVVDDSQLPKDRFSAERLKGVDSTLKIQPAKLEDSAVYLCASSPQGQLGLFFGSGTQLSVL.

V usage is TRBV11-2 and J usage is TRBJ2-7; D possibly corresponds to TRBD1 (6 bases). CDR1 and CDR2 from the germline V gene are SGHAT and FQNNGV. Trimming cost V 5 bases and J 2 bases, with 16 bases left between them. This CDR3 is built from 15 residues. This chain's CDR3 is CASSVSPGVPYEQYF. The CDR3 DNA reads TGTGCCAGCAGCGTAAGTCCAGGGGTCCCCTACGAGCAGTACTTC.

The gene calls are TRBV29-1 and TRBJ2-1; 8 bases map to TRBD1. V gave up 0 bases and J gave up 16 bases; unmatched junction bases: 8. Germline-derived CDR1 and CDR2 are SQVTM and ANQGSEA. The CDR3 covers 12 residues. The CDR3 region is CSVEDGGTGAFF. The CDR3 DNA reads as TGCAGCGTTGAAGATGGCGGGACAGGAGCTTTCTTC.

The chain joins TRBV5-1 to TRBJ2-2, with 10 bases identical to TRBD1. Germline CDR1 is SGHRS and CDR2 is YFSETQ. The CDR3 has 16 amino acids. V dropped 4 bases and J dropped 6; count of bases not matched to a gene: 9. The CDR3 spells CASSTRTGGISGELFF. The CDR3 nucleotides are TGCGCCAGCAGCACCCGGACAGGGGGTATATCCGGGGAGCTGTTTTTT.

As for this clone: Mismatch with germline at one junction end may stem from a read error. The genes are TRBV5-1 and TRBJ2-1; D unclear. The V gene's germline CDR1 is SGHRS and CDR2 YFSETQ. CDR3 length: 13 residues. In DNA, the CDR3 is TGCGCTAGCAGCTTAGTTACTAACAATGAGCAGTTCTTC. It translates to CASSLVTNNEQFF.

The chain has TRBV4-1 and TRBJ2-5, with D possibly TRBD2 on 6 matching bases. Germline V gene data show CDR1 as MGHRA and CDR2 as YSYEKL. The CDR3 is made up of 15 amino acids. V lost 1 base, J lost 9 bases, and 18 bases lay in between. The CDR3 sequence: CASSQVQVLPGAQYF. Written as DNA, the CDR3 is TGCGCCAGCAGCCAAGTCCAGGTCCTACCGGGGGCCCAGTACTTC.

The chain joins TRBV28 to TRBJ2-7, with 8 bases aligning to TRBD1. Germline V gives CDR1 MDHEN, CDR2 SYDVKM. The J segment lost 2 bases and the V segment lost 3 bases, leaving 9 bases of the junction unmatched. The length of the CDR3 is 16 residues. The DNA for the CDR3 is TGTGCCAGCAGTTTCGCTACAGGGGGTCCCACCTACGAGCAGTACTTC. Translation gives CASSFATGGPTYEQYF.

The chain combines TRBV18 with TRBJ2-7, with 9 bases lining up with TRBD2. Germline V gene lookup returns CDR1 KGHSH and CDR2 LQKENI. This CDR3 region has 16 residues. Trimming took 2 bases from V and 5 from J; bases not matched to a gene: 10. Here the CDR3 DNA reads TGTGCCAGCTCACCATTGGGCGGGGGGGCGGAACACGAGCAGTACTTC. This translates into CASSPLGGGAEHEQYF.

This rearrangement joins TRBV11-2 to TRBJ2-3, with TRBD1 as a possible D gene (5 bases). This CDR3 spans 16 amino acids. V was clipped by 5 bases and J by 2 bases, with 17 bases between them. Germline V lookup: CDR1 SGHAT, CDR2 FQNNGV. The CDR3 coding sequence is TGTGCCAGCAGCCTCCCCCCGCAGGGCATCACAGATACGCAGTATTTT. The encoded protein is CASSLPPQGITDTQYF.

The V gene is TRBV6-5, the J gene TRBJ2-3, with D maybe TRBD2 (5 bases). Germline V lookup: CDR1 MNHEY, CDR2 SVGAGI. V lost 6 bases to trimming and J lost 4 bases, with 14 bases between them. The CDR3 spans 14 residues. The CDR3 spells CASRRVPTADTQYF. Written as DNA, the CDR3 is TGTGCCAGCAGGCGGGTGCCCACGGCAGATACGCAGTATTTT.

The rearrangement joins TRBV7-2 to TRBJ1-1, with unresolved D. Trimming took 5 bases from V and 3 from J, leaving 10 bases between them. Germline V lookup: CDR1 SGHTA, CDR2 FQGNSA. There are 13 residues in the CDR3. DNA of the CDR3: TGTGCCAGCAGCCCCCGAGGTCACACTGAAGCTTTCTTT. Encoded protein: CASSPRGHTEAFF.

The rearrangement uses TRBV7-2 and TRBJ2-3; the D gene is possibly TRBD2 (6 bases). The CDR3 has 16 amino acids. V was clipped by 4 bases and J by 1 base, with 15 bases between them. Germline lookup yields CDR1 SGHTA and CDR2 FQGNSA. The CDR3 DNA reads TGTGCCAGCAGCTCCCTCGGCGGGGTAGGCACAGATACGCAGTATTTT. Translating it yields CASSSLGGVGTDTQYF.

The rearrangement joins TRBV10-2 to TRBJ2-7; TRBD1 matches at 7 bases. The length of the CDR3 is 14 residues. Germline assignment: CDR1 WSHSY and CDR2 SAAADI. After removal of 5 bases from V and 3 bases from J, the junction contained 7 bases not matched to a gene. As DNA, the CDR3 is TGCGCCAGCAGTACGGACAGGAACCTCTACGAGCAGTACTTC. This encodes CASSTDRNLYEQYF.

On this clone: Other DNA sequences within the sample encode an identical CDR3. CDR3 loop: CAISESGGVTEAFF. DNA for the CDR3: TGTGCCATCAGTGAGTCAGGGGGAGTCACTGAAGCTTTCTTT. This chain joins TRBV10-3 and TRBJ1-1; D may be TRBD1 (6 bases). Looked up from germline, CDR1 is ENHRY and CDR2 is SYGVKD. Trimming left V 0 bases short and J 4 bases short, with 9 bases between. The CDR3 spans 14 residues.

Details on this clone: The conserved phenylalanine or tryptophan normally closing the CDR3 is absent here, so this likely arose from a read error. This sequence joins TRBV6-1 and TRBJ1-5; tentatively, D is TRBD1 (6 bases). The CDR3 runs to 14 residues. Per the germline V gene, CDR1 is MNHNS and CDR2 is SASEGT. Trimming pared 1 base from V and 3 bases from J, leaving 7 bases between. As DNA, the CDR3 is TGTGCCAGCAGTGAAGACAGGGTCAATCAGCCCCAGCATCTT. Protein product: CASSEDRVNQPQHL.

CDR3 DNA: TGTGCCTCCAGTGGGGAGCTGGGGAATTCACCCCTCCACTTT. Translated: CASSGELGNSPLHF. The chain has TRBV10-3 and TRBJ1-6, with D unclear. The CDR3 loop spans 14 amino acids. Trimming took 11 bases from V and 7 from J, leaving 18 bases between them. The V gene's germline CDR1 is ENHRY and CDR2 SYGVKD.

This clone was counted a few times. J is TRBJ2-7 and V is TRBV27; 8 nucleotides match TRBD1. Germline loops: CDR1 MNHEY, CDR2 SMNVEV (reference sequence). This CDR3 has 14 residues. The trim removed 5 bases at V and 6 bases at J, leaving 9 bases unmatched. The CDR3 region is CASSLTGEYAEQYF. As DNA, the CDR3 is TGTGCCAGCAGTCTGACAGGGGAATATGCCGAGCAGTACTTC.

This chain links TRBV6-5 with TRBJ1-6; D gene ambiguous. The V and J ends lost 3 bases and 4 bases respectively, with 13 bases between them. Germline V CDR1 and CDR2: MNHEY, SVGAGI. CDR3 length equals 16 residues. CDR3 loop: CASSYGLTGYNSPLHF. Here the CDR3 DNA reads TGTGCCAGCAGTTATGGTCTGACGGGATATAATTCACCCCTCCACTTT.

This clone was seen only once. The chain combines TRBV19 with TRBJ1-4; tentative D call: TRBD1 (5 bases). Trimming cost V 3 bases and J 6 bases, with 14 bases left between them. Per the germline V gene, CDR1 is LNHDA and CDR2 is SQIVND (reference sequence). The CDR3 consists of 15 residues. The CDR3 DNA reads TGTGCCAGTAGTATTTTGAGGCAGGGCTATGAAAAACTGTTTTTT. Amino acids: CASSILRQGYEKLFF.

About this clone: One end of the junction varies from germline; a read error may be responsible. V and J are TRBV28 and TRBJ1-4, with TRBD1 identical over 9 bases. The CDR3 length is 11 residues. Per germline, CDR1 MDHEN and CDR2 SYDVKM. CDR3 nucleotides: TGTGCCAGCAGTTTGGGCCGGGACAGGGTCTTC. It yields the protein CASSLGRDRVF.

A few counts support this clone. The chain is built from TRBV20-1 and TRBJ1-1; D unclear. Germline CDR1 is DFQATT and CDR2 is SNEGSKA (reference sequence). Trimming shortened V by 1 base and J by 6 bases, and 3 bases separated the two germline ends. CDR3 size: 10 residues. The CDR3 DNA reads TGCAGTGCTAGAGTATCTGAAGCTTTCTTT. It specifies CSARVSEAFF.

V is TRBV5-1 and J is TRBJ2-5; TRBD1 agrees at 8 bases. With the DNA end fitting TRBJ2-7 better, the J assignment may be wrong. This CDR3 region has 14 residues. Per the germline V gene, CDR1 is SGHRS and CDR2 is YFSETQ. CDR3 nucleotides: TGCGCCAGCACGCCCGGACAGGGCCCCTACGAGCAGTACTTC. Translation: CASTPGQGPYEQYF.

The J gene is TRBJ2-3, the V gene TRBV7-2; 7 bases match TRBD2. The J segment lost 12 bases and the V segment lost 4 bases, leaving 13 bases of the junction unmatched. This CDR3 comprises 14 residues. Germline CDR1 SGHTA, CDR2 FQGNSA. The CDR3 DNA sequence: TGTGCCAGCAGCTCCGGACTAGACGTCGGGTTCCAGTATTTT. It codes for CASSSGLDVGFQYF.